This T cell receptor beta chain was found in a study of cytomegalovirus exposure and HLA in healthy donors. About this clone: What it binds is unknown.

The repertoire was sequenced with immunoSEQ multiplex PCR; TCRdb's copy has only in-frame clones and lacks some. The sample contains about 56,000 clones, around nine tenths of which appear only once. The study, taken as a whole, reports: Associated with cytomegalovirus, according to the listing, were 150 to 200 TCR beta chains.

The source of this sequence is a young man in good health and CMV-seronegative. The sample taken for sequencing was PBMCs.

The DNA for the CDR3 is TGTGCCAGCAGCCAACTAACTAGCGGGAGGGGTGAGCAGTTCTTC. Its translation: CASSQLTSGRGEQFF. The chain carries TRBV14 and TRBJ2-1, with TRBD2 identical over 13 bases. CDR1 is SGHDN and CDR2 is FVKESK in the germline V gene. The V and J ends lost 2 bases and 9 bases, in that order; junction bases with no gene match: 4. CDR3 size: 15 residues.